The 25 T cell receptor beta chains reported below all come from one sample, sequenced in a study of blood T cell repertoires in COVID-19. Libraries were prepared by immunoSEQ multiplex PCR; TCRdb keeps only in-frame clonotypes and omits some of them. The sample records roughly 330,000 clones, roughly 90% being singletons. Material: peripheral blood. The receptors originated from a woman in her fifties or sixties with active or convalescent COVID-19.

CDR3 protein: CASSFGPPSSYEQYF. The CDR3 coding sequence is TGTGCCAGCAGTTTTGGCCCTCCTAGCTCCTACGAGCAGTACTTC. This chain connects TRBV28 to TRBJ2-7; D ambiguous. V was cut by 3 bases and J by 0 bases, with 12 bases left in between. Germline values: CDR1 MDHEN, CDR2 SYDVKM. The CDR3 is made up of 15 amino acids. Filled out from reference TRBV28 and TRBJ2-7, the complete variable domain reads DVKVTQSSRYLVKRTGEKVFLECVQDMDHENMFWYRQDPGLGLRLIYFSYDVKMKEKGDIPEGYSVSREKKERFSLILESASTNQTSMYLCASSFGPPSSYEQYFGPGTRLTVT.

The chain has TRBV2 and TRBJ2-2; tentatively, D is TRBD1 (5 bases). Trimming shortened V by 4 bases and J by 6 bases, and 6 bases separated the two germline ends. This CDR3 is 12 amino acids long. Germline values: CDR1 SNHLY, CDR2 FYNNEI. This CDR3 reads CASSVGAGELFF. The CDR3 bases are TGTGCCAGCAGTGTAGGGGCCGGGGAGCTGTTTTTT. Drawing the rest from reference TRBV2 and TRBJ2-2, the complete variable domain is EPEVTQTPSHQVTQMGQEVILRCVPISNHLYFYWYRQILGQKVEFLVSFYNNEISEKSEIFDDQFSVERPDGSNFTLKIRSTKLEDSAMYFCASSVGAGELFFGEGSRLTVL.

The chain is built from TRBV6-2 or TRBV6-3 and TRBJ1-1, with a possible D match to TRBD1 (6 bases). The CDR3 spans 14 residues. Germline V gene sequence: CDR1 MNHEY, CDR2 SVGEGT. Trimming left V 3 bases short and J 6 bases short, with 14 bases between. CDR3 in DNA: TGTGCCAGCAGTTATGGTGTGGGGGCGGCTGAAGCTTTCTTT. Encoded protein: CASSYGVGAAEAFF.

The chain uses TRBV4-3 and TRBJ1-4, with TRBD1 as a possible D gene (5 bases). V was trimmed by 0 bases and J by 0 bases, leaving 14 bases between them. CDR1 is LGHNA, CDR2 YSLEER, per germline. This CDR3 spans 18 amino acids. The CDR3 region has the DNA TGCGCCAGCAGCCAAGATAGGTGGCAGACAGCAACTAATGAAAAACTGTTTTTT. Protein: CASSQDRWQTATNEKLFF.

This clone was observed a single time. The chain carries TRBV5-4 and TRBJ2-5, with TRBD1 matching over 7 bases. The CDR3 has 16 amino acids. Germline V gene data show CDR1 as SGHNT and CDR2 as YYREEE (reference sequence). V was pared by 3 bases and J by 5 bases, with 13 bases of the junction left unmatched. The CDR3 sequence: CASSWLDRGGQETQYF. As DNA, the CDR3 is TGTGCCAGCAGCTGGCTAGATAGAGGGGGCCAGGAGACCCAGTACTTC.

V is TRBV7-2 and J is TRBJ1-1, with D maybe TRBD1 (6 bases). The V and J ends lost 11 bases and 0 bases respectively, with 13 bases between them. Germline V gives CDR1 SGHTA, CDR2 FQGNSA. The CDR3 is made up of 13 amino acids. The CDR3 here is CAGQTDMNTEAFF. CDR3 coding DNA: TGTGCCGGACAGACAGACATGAACACTGAAGCTTTCTTT. Full variable domain (missing parts from reference TRBV7-2 and TRBJ1-1): GAGVSQSPSNKVTEKGKDVELRCDPISGHTALYWYRQSLGQGLEFLIYFQGNSAPDKSGLPSDRFSAERTGGSVSTLTIQRTQQEDSAVYLCAGQTDMNTEAFFGQGTRLTVV.

The V and J genes are TRBV6-5 and TRBJ1-1, with no clear D. V was clipped by 7 bases and J by 1 base, with 10 bases between them. This CDR3 has 13 amino acids. The germline CDR1 and CDR2 sequences are MNHEY and SVGAGI. CDR3 in DNA: TGTGCCAGCATGTCCGCAGAGAACACTGAAGCTTTCTTT. Residues: CASMSAENTEAFF.

This sequence joins TRBV30 and TRBJ1-4, with D tentatively TRBD1 (5 bases). V dropped 7 bases and J dropped 4 bases, with 16 bases sitting between them. The CDR3 spans 14 residues. Looked up from germline, CDR1 is GTSNPN and CDR2 is SVGIG (reference sequence). The CDR3 spells CASGVRGRNEKLFF. The CDR3 bases are TGTGCCTCGGGAGTGCGGGGCCGTAATGAAAAACTGTTTTTT. Complete variable domain (other parts from reference TRBV30 and TRBJ1-4): SQTIHQWPATLVQPVGSPLSLECTVEGTSNPNLYWYRQAAGRGLQLLFYSVGIGQISSEVPQNLSASRPQDRQFILSSKKLLLSDSGFYLCASGVRGRNEKLFFGSGTQLSVL.

The chain is built from TRBV2 and TRBJ2-2, with TRBD2 as a possible D gene (6 bases). The germline V gene has CDR1 SNHLY and CDR2 FYNNEI. This CDR3 spans 18 amino acids. V gave up 7 bases and J gave up 8 bases, with 29 bases separating them. CDR3 residues: CASILGYPGTPPEGELFF. CDR3 bases: TGTGCCAGCATTCTAGGTTATCCCGGGACTCCCCCGGAAGGGGAGCTGTTTTTT.

CDR3 bases: TGTGCCAGCAGCCAAGGGGGAGTTTACAATGAGCAGTTCTTC. Translated, it gives CASSQGGVYNEQFF. This sequence joins TRBV11-3 and TRBJ2-1, with TRBD1 as a possible D gene (6 bases). The germline V gene has CDR1 SGHNT and CDR2 YENEEA. This CDR3 has 14 residues. Trimming took off 5 bases at V and 4 bases at J, with 12 bases between the two ends.

V usage is TRBV30 and J usage is TRBJ1-6; no reliable D call. V was pared by 5 bases and J by 5 bases, with 7 bases between. This CDR3 is built from 12 residues. Germline V gene lookup returns CDR1 GTSNPN and CDR2 SVGIG (reference sequence). For the CDR3, the DNA is TGTGCCTGGGGACGGGATAATTCACCCCTCCACTTT. Translating it yields CAWGRDNSPLHF. The full variable domain, rest sourced from reference TRBV30 and TRBJ1-6, is SQTIHQWPATLVQPVGSPLSLECTVEGTSNPNLYWYRQAAGRGLQLLFYSVGIGQISSEVPQNLSASRPQDRQFILSSKKLLLSDSGFYLCAWGRDNSPLHFGNGTRLTVT.

V is TRBV24-1 and J is TRBJ2-4; TRBD1 aligns across 7 bases. This CDR3 contains 20 residues. Germline trimming cut 4 bases from V and 0 bases from J; bases unmatched to any gene: 17. From germline, CDR1 is KGHDR and CDR2 SFDVKD. The CDR3 here is CATSEGPGQAADLAKNIQYF. The CDR3 region has the DNA TGTGCCACCAGTGAGGGCCCCGGACAGGCGGCGGATCTAGCCAAAAACATTCAGTACTTC.

The gene calls are TRBV28 and TRBJ2-4; D perhaps matches TRBD2 (6 bases). V was cut by 1 base and J by 7 bases, with 17 bases left in between. This CDR3 has 16 residues. Germline V gene lookup returns CDR1 MDHEN and CDR2 SYDVKM. The CDR3 is CASSLSDRPTRNIQYF. The CDR3 DNA sequence: TGTGCCAGCAGTTTATCCGACCGCCCGACTAGGAACATTCAGTACTTC.

CDR3: CASSQDRDRVTNEQFF. Here the CDR3 DNA reads TGCGCCAGCAGCCAAGACCGGGACAGGGTAACCAATGAGCAGTTCTTC. V is TRBV4-1 and J is TRBJ2-1, with 9 bases aligning to TRBD1. The ends lost 0 bases at V and 6 bases at J; junction bases unmatched: 6. Germline CDR1 is MGHRA and CDR2 is YSYEKL. The CDR3 has 16 amino acids.

The gene calls are TRBV13 and TRBJ2-4; TRBD2 is a possible D gene (6 bases). Germline assignment: CDR1 PRHDT and CDR2 FYEKMQ (reference sequence). The CDR3 spans 15 residues. V was clipped by 0 bases and J by 3 bases, with 9 bases between them. Here the CDR3 DNA reads TGTGCCAGCAGCTTAGGCCCGGGACTCAAAAACATTCAGTACTTC. Protein: CASSLGPGLKNIQYF.

In this sample, this clone turned up once. The chain employs TRBV21-1 and TRBJ1-6; the table's D gene call, TRBD1, was not cross checked with the DNA. TRBV21-1 is given as a pseudogene. The CDR3 covers 14 residues. CDR3 amino acids: CARILDRGNSPLHF. The CDR3 nucleotides are TGTGCCAGAATCCTTGACAGGGGGAATTCACCCCTCCACTTT.

The CDR3 region is CASSQDRLNTIYF. The CDR3 bases are TGTGCCAGCAGCCAAGACAGGTTAAACACCATATATTTT. The rearrangement uses TRBV4-2 and TRBJ1-3; D is undetermined. CDR1 and CDR2 from the germline V gene are LGHNA and YNFKEQ. The CDR3 totals 13 residues. Trimming shortened V by 0 bases and J by 6 bases, and 6 bases separated the two germline ends.

The V and J genes are TRBV7-9 and TRBJ2-1; D ambiguous. Germline V gene data show CDR1 as SEHNR and CDR2 as FQNEAQ (reference sequence). Trimming removed 5 bases from V and 0 bases from J, with 8 bases in between. This CDR3 comprises 14 residues. The CDR3 DNA sequence: TGTGCCAGCAGCCCGACACGCTCCTACAATGAGCAGTTCTTC. Its translation: CASSPTRSYNEQFF.

This chain joins TRBV18 and TRBJ1-1, with no clear D. V gave up 3 bases and J gave up 2 bases, with 16 bases separating them. The CDR3 totals 16 residues. CDR1 and CDR2 from the germline V gene are KGHSH and LQKENI. The CDR3: CASSPSVQKTNTEAFF. CDR3 DNA: TGTGCCAGCTCACCTTCGGTACAGAAAACAAACACTGAAGCTTTCTTT.

The gene calls are TRBV6-5 and TRBJ2-7, with a weak D call TRBD2 (5 bases). The CDR3 contains 15 residues. Germline CDR1 is MNHEY and CDR2 is SVGAGI. V was cut by 6 bases and J by 2 bases, with 17 bases left in between. The CDR3 coding sequence is TGTGCCAGCAGGGGAACGGGGAGTGGTCCCTACGAGCAGTACTTC. It is translated as CASRGTGSGPYEQYF.

This sequence joins TRBV6-2 or TRBV6-3 and TRBJ1-5, with a weak D call TRBD1 (5 bases). CDR1 and CDR2 from the germline V gene are MNHEY and SVGEGT. V was trimmed by 0 bases and J by 8 bases, leaving 23 bases between them. This CDR3 region has 18 residues. Written as DNA, the CDR3 is TGTGCCAGCAGTTACTCGCGGCAGGGCAGTGAGGCATTTGAGCCCCAGCATTTT. It encodes CASSYSRQGSEAFEPQHF.

The chain employs TRBV6-2 or TRBV6-3 and TRBJ2-7, with 9 bases that match TRBD1. V lost 4 bases and J lost 0; bases outside the gene matches: 7. Germline CDR1 is MNHEY and CDR2 is SVGEGT. The CDR3 consists of 16 residues. The CDR3 bases are TGTGCCAGCAGTTTGACAGGGGGTACGATCTCCTACGAGCAGTACTTC. As protein: CASSLTGGTISYEQYF.

The rearrangement uses TRBV27 and TRBJ2-7, with D hard to call. The CDR3 runs 13 residues. Germline V gives CDR1 MNHEY, CDR2 SMNVEV (reference sequence). The ends were cut back, 4 bases at V and 5 bases at J, with 12 bases in the middle. CDR3 nucleotides: TGTGCCAGCAGTTCGGGTCCCCGGGACGAGCAGTACTTC. It translates to CASSSGPRDEQYF.

The chain joins TRBV27 to TRBJ1-2; D is perhaps TRBD1 (6 bases). The CDR3 spans 16 residues. Germline V CDR1 and CDR2: MNHEY, SMNVEV (reference sequence). V was cut by 6 bases and J by 2 bases, with 19 bases left in between. The CDR3 reads CASSLRGYGTNYGYTF. The CDR3 DNA reads as TGTGCCAGCAGCCTGAGGGGATACGGGACAAACTATGGCTACACCTTC.

The chain recombines TRBV4-3 with TRBJ2-7; 7 positions match TRBD1. V trimming: 1 base; J trimming: 3 bases; junction bases outside the gene matches: 6. Germline loops: CDR1 LGHNA, CDR2 YSLEER. This CDR3 region has 15 residues. The CDR3 protein is CASSQGWTGNYEQYF. The CDR3 region has the DNA TGCGCCAGCAGCCAAGGATGGACAGGAAACTACGAGCAGTACTTC.